This T cell receptor beta chain stems from a study of shared clonotypes between healthy human individuals. Study-level points and caveats: It was the non-shared clonotypes that had lower generation probabilities than clonotypes shared by all four donors.

The method was immunoSEQ multiplex PCR; TCRdb's version includes in-frame clones alone and lacks a portion of them. The sample has around 2.5 million clones, 80% to 95% seen once. Comments on this clone: Antigen specificity is unknown.

V shed 4 bases and J 7 bases; nucleotides not matched to a gene: 11. In germline, CDR1 is SGHTA, CDR2 FQGNSA. This CDR3 has 17 residues. The source material was naive CD4+ T cells from PBMCs. As to subset: CD45RA+ positively selected. This rearrangement joins TRBV7-2 to TRBJ1-4, with TRBD1 matching over 11 bases. The source of this sequence is a young man in good health. Some clones in this sample may be carry-over from other donors' samples. CDR3 DNA sequence: TGTGCCAGCAGCTGGGGTTGGGGGACAGGGGGAATTGAAAAACTGTTTTTT. Translating gives CASSWGWGTGGIEKLFF.